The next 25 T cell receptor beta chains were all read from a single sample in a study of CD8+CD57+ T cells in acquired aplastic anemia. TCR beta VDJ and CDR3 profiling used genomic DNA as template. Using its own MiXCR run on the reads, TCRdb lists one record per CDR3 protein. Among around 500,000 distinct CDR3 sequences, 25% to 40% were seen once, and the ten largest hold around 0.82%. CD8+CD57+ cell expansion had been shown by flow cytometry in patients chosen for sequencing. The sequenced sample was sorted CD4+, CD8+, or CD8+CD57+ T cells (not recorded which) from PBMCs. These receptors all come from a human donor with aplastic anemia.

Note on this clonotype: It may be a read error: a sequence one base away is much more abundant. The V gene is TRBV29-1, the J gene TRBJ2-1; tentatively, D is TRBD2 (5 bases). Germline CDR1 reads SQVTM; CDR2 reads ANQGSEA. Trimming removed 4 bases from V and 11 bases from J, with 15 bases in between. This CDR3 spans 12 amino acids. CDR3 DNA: TGCAGCGTTGTATTTTTAGCGAATAAGCAGTTCTTC. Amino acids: CSVVFLANKQFF.

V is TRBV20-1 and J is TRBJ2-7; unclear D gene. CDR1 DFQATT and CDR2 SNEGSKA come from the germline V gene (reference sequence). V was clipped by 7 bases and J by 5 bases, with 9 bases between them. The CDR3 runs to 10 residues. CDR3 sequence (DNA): TGCAGTGTCCACCGGGACGAGCAGTACTTC. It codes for CSVHRDEQYF.

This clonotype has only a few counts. This CDR3 reads CASSYYPVGNTGELFF. DNA for the CDR3: TGTGCCAGCAGTTACTACCCTGTTGGGAACACCGGGGAGCTGTTTTTT. This chain joins TRBV6-5 and TRBJ2-2; the D is unclear. The CDR3 covers 16 residues. Deletions cut 1 base from V and 1 base from J, with 10 bases between. The germline CDR1 and CDR2 sequences are MNHEY and SVGAGI.

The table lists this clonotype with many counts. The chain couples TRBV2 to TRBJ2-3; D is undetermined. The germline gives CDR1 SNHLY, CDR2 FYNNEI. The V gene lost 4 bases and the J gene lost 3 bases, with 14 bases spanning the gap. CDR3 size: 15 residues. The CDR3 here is CASSGRAGATDTQYF. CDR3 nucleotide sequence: TGTGCCAGCAGTGGTAGAGCAGGCGCTACAGATACGCAGTATTTT.

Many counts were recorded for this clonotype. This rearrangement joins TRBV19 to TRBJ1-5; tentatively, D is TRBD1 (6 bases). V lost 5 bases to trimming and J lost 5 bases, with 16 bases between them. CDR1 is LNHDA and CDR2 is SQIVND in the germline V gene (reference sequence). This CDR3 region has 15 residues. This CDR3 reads CASSLGAQDYQPQHF. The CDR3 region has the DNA TGTGCCAGTAGTTTGGGGGCGCAGGATTATCAGCCCCAGCATTTT. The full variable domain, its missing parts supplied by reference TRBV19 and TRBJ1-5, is DGGITQSPKYLFRKEGQNVTLSCEQNLNHDAMYWYRQDPGQGLRLIYYSQIVNDFQKGDIAEGYSVSREKKESFPLTVTSAQKNPTAFYLCASSLGAQDYQPQHFGDGTRLSIL.

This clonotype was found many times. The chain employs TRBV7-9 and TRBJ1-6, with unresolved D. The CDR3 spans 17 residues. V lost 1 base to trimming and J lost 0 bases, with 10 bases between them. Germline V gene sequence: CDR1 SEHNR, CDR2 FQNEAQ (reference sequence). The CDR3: CASSLGVPISYNSPLHF. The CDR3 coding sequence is TGTGCCAGCAGCTTAGGAGTGCCGATCTCCTATAATTCACCCCTCCACTTT.

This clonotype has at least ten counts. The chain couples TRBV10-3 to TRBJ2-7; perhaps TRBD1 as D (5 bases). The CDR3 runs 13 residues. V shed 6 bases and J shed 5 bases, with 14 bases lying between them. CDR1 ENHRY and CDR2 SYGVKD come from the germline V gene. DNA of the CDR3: TGTGCCATCAGGGGCAGGGCTGAGGACGAGCAGTACTTC. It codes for CAIRGRAEDEQYF.

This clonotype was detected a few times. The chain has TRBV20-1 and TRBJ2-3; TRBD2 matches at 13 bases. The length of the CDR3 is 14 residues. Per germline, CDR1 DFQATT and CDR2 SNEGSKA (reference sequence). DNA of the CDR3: TGCAGCGCTGGACTAGCGGGGGACACAGATACGCAGTATTTT. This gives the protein CSAGLAGDTDTQYF.

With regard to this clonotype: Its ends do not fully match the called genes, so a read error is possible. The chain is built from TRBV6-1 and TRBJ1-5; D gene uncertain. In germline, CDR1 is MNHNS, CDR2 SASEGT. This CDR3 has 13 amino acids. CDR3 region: CAGSEKERQPQHF. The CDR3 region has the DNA TGTGCCGGCAGCGAAAAGGAGCGGCAGCCCCAGCATTTT.

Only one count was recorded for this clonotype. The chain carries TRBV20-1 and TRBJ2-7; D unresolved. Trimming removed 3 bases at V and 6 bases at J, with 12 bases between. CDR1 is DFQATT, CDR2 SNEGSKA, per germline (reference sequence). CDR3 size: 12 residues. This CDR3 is CSASGNPSEQYF. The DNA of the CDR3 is TGCAGTGCTAGCGGAAACCCCTCCGAGCAGTACTTC.

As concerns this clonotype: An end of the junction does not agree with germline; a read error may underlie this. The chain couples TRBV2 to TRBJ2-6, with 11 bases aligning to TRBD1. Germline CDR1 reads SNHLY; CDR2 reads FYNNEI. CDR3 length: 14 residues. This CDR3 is CASSVGQGAYVLTF. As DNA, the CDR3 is TGTGCCAGCAGTGTTGGACAGGGGGCCTACGTCCTGACTTTC.

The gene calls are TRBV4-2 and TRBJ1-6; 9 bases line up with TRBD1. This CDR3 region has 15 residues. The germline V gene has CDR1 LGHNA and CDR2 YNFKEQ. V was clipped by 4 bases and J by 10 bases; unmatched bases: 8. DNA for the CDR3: TGTGCCAGCAGCCCGGGGTGGGACAGGGAGTCACCCCTCCACTTT. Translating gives CASSPGWDRESPLHF.

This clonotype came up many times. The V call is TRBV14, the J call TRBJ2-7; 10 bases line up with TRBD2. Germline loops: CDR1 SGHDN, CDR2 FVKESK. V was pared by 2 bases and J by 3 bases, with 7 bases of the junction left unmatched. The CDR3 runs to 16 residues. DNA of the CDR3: TGTGCCAGCAGCCAAATAGCTAGCGGGGGAATCTACGAGCAGTACTTC. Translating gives CASSQIASGGIYEQYF.

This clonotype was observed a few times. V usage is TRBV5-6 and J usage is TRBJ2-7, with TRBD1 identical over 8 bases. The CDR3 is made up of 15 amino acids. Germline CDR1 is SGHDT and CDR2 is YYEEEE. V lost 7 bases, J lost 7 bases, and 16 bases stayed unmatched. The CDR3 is CASSQTPGQGKEQYF. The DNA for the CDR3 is TGTGCCAGCTCACAGACACCAGGACAGGGAAAAGAGCAGTACTTC.

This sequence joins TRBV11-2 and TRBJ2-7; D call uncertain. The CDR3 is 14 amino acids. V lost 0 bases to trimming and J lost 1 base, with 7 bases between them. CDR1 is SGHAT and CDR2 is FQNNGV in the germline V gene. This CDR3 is CASSLDSDSYEQYF. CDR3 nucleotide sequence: TGTGCCAGCAGCTTAGACAGTGATTCCTACGAGCAGTACTTC. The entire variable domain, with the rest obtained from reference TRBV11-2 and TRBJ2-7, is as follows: EAGVAQSPRYKIIEKRQSVAFWCNPISGHATLYWYQQILGQGPKLLIQFQNNGVVDDSQLPKDRFSAERLKGVDSTLKIQPAKLEDSAVYLCASSLDSDSYEQYFGPGTRLTVT.

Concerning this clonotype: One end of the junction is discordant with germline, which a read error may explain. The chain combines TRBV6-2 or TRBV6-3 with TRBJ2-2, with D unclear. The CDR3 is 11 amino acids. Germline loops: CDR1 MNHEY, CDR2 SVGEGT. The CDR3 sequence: CASRYAGELFF. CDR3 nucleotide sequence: TGTGCCAGCCGTTACGCCGGGGAGCTGTTTTTT.

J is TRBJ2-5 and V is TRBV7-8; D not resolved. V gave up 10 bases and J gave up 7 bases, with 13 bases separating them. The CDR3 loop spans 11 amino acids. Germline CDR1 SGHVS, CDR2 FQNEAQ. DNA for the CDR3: TGTGCCACTACGGCAGATTGGACCCAGTACTTC. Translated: CATTADWTQYF.

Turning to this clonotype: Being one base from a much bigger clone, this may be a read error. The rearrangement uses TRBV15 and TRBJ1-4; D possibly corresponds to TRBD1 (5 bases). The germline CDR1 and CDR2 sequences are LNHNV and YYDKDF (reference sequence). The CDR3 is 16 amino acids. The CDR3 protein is CATSRDGGETNKKLFF. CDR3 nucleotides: TGTGCCACCAGCAGAGATGGGGGAGAAACTAATAAAAAACTGTTTTTT.

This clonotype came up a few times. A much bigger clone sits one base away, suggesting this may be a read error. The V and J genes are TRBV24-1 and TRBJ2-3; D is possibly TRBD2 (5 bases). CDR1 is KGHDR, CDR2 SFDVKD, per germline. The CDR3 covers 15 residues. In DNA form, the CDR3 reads TGTGCCACCAGTGATTACAGCGAGGGCACAGATACGCAGTGTTTT. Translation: CATSDYSEGTDTQCF.

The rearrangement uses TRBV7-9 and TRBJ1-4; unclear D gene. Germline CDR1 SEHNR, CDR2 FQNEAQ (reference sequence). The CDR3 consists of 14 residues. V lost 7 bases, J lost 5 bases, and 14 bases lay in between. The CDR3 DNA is TGTGCCAGCACATTGGGGTCGTCGAATGAAAAACTGTTTTTT. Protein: CASTLGSSNEKLFF.

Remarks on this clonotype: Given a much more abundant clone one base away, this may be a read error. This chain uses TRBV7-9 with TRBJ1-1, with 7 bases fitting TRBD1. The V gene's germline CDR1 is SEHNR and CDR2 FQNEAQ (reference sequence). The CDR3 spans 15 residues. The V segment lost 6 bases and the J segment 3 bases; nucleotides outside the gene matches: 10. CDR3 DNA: TGTGCCAGCAGTTCATTCAGGGGGGGGGACACTGAAGCTTTCTTT. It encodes CASSSFRGGDTEAFF.

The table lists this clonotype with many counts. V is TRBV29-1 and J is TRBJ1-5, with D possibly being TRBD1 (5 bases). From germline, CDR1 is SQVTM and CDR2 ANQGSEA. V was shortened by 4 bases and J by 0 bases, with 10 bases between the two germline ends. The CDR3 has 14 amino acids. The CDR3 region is CSVARGNSNQPQHF. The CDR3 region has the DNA TGCAGCGTTGCGAGGGGTAATAGCAATCAGCCCCAGCATTTT.

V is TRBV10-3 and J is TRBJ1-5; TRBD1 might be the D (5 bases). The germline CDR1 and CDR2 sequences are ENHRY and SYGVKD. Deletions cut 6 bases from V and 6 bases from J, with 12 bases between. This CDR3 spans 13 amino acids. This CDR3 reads CAIRAGGGQPQHF. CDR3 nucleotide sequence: TGTGCCATCAGGGCCGGGGGTGGTCAGCCCCAGCATTTT.

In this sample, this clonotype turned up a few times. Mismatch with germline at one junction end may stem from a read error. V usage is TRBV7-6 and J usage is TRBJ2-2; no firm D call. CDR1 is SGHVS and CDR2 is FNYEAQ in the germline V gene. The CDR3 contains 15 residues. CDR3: CASSLERTNTGELFF. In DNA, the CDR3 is TGTGCTAGCAGCTTAGAGAGGACGAACACCGGGGAGCTGTTTTTT. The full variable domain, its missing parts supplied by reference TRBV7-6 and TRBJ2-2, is GAGVSQSPRYKVTKRGQDVALRCDPISGHVSLYWYRQALGQGPEFLTYFNYEAQQDKSGLPNDRFSAERPEGSISTLTIQRTEQRDSAMYRCASSLERTNTGELFFGEGSRLTVL.

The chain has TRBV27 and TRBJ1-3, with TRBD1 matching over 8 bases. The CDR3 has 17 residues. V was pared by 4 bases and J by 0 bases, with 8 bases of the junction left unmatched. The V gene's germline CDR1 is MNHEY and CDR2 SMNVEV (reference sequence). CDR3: CASSSLSRGLSGNTIYF. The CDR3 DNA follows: TGTGCCAGCAGTTCCCTTTCCAGGGGGCTCTCTGGAAACACCATATATTTT.